This is a list of T cell receptor beta chains from one sample in a study of T cell responses to AZD1222 COVID-19 vaccine. Profiling relied on immunoSEQ multiplex PCR, and the TCRdb table lists in-frame clones only, not all of them. The sample includes roughly 120,000 clones, approximately 85% seen only once; the top ten take about 4.3%. The sample consisted of peripheral blood, taken 28 days after the second AZD1222 dose. All receptors come from an adult who received the AZD1222 COVID-19 vaccine. CDR3s include the opening cysteine and the closing phenylalanine or tryptophan. The D gene is left open where the match is weak. Size tells how often a clone was seen (once, few, many) or the class of an expanded clone, and some rows leave it out.

abundance: .
v_gene: TRBV5-1
len: 13
j_gene: TRBJ1-1
d_gene: .
CDR3nt: TGCGCCAGCAGAGAATCCAGGGTGACGTTGGCTTTCTTT
CDR3aa: CASRESRVTLAFF

abundance: .
v_gene: TRBV18
len: 15
j_gene: TRBJ1-4
d_gene: .
CDR3nt: TGTGCCAGCTCACCACGGACGGCAACTAATGAAAAACTGTTTTTT
CDR3aa: CASSPRTATNEKLFF

abundance: .
v_gene: TRBV5-6
len: 16
j_gene: TRBJ1-5
d_gene: TRBD1
CDR3nt: TGTGCCAGCAGCTTGGGACAGGGGGATAGCAATCAGCCCCAGCATTTT
CDR3aa: CASSLGQGDSNQPQHF

abundance: .
v_gene: TRBV29-1
len: 14
j_gene: TRBJ1-6
d_gene: .
CDR3nt: TGCAGCGTTGAAGATCGGGGTGGCGGCTCAGTCCTCCACTTT
CDR3aa: CSVEDRGGGSVLHF

abundance: .
v_gene: TRBV10-3
len: 14
j_gene: TRBJ2-7
d_gene: TRBD1
CDR3nt: TGTGCCATCAGATCTTCGGACAGGGTCTACGAGCAGTACTTC
CDR3aa: CAIRSSDRVYEQYF

abundance: once
v_gene: TRBV5-6
len: 12
j_gene: TRBJ1-2
d_gene: .
CDR3nt: TGTGCCAGCAGCTTCGTAGGGAGTGGCTACACCTTC
CDR3aa: CASSFVGSGYTF

abundance: many
v_gene: TRBV27
len: 16
j_gene: TRBJ2-7
d_gene: TRBD2
CDR3nt: TGTGCCAGCAGTTGGGGAGCGGGGCGGAGCTCCTACGAGCAGTACTTC
CDR3aa: CASSWGAGRSSYEQYF

abundance: .
v_gene: TRBV29-1
len: 14
j_gene: TRBJ1-2
d_gene: .
CDR3nt: TGCAGCGTGGAAGAGGACATGCTTCCATATGGCTACACCTTC
CDR3aa: CSVEEDMLPYGYTF

abundance: .
v_gene: TRBV19
len: 15
j_gene: TRBJ1-2
d_gene: TRBD1
CDR3nt: TGTGCCAGTAGTACCCTGGCAGGGGGTATTGGTGGCTACACCTTC
CDR3aa: CASSTLAGGIGGYTF

abundance: .
v_gene: TRBV5-1
len: 16
j_gene: TRBJ2-2
d_gene: TRBD1
CDR3nt: TGCGCCAGCAGCCCTAGACAGGGGGCACGGAGCGGGGAGCTGTTTTTT
CDR3aa: CASSPRQGARSGELFF

abundance: .
v_gene: TRBV7-2
len: 14
j_gene: TRBJ2-7
d_gene: .
CDR3nt: TGTGCCAGCAGCCGCCCGGCTACCTCCTACGAGCAGTACTTC
CDR3aa: CASSRPATSYEQYF

abundance: .
v_gene: TRBV6-5
len: 13
j_gene: TRBJ1-5
d_gene: .
CDR3nt: TGTGCCAGCAGACGGGAGAGCAATCAGCCCCAGCATTTT
CDR3aa: CASRRESNQPQHF

abundance: .
v_gene: TRBV7-9
len: 13
j_gene: TRBJ1-5
d_gene: .
CDR3nt: TGTGCCAGCAGCGACGACAGCTATCAGCCCCAGCATTTT
CDR3aa: CASSDDSYQPQHF

abundance: .
v_gene: TRBV25-1
len: 11
j_gene: TRBJ1-2
d_gene: .
CDR3nt: TGTGCCAGCAGTGAATTCTATGGCTACACCTTC
CDR3aa: CASSEFYGYTF

abundance: .
v_gene: TRBV9
len: 15
j_gene: TRBJ2-3
d_gene: .
CDR3nt: TGTGCCAGCAGCGTATCCGGAACCCCCACAGATACGCAGTATTTT
CDR3aa: CASSVSGTPTDTQYF

abundance: .
v_gene: TRBV6-4
len: 16
j_gene: TRBJ1-2
d_gene: .
CDR3nt: TGTGCCAGCAGTGTTGGGGGCCGTGCGGGTATTAATGGCTACACCTTC
CDR3aa: CASSVGGRAGINGYTF

abundance: .
v_gene: TRBV11-1
len: 15
j_gene: TRBJ2-3
d_gene: .
CDR3nt: TGTGCCAGCAGCTTAGTAGCGATCCGCCCAGATACGCAGTATTTT
CDR3aa: CASSLVAIRPDTQYF

abundance: .
v_gene: TRBV11-2
len: 14
j_gene: TRBJ2-4
d_gene: TRBD2
CDR3nt: TGTGCCAGCAGCTCGCGGGGGGAAGGTGACATTCAGTACTTC
CDR3aa: CASSSRGEGDIQYF

abundance: .
v_gene: TRBV5-5
len: 14
j_gene: TRBJ1-5
d_gene: TRBD1
CDR3nt: TGTGCCAGCAGCCGCGGGACAGGGGATCAGCCCCAGCATTTT
CDR3aa: CASSRGTGDQPQHF

abundance: once
v_gene: TRBV6-4
len: 14
j_gene: TRBJ2-3
d_gene: .
CDR3nt: TGTGCCAGCAGGACAGGTATTGCCACAGATACGCAGTATTTT
CDR3aa: CASRTGIATDTQYF

abundance: .
v_gene: TRBV6-4
len: 14
j_gene: TRBJ1-6
d_gene: .
CDR3nt: TGTGCCAGCAGTGACCAGGGAGTGAATTCACCCCTCCACTTT
CDR3aa: CASSDQGVNSPLHF

abundance: .
v_gene: TRBV15
len: 13
j_gene: TRBJ1-1
d_gene: .
CDR3nt: TGTGCCACCGGTCGGCAGGAAGGCACTGAAGCTTTCTTT
CDR3aa: CATGRQEGTEAFF

abundance: .
v_gene: TRBV27
len: 13
j_gene: TRBJ1-2
d_gene: .
CDR3nt: TGTGCCAGCAGTTCGTCGTCCATTGGTGGCTACACCTTC
CDR3aa: CASSSSSIGGYTF

abundance: .
v_gene: TRBV7-9
len: 14
j_gene: TRBJ1-5
d_gene: .
CDR3nt: TGTGCCAGCAGCTTAGCAGGTTCCAATCAGCCCCAGCATTTT
CDR3aa: CASSLAGSNQPQHF

abundance: .
v_gene: TRBV6-2/TRBV6-3
len: 16
j_gene: TRBJ2-7
d_gene: .
CDR3nt: TGTGCCAGCAGTAGGAGGGGGCAGACCACCTACTACGAGCAGTACTTC
CDR3aa: CASSRRGQTTYYEQYF

abundance: .
v_gene: TRBV29-1
len: 12
j_gene: TRBJ1-1
d_gene: TRBD1
CDR3nt: TGCAGCGCCGGGACAGGGGAAACTGAAGCTTTCTTT
CDR3aa: CSAGTGETEAFF

abundance: few
v_gene: TRBV2
len: 15
j_gene: TRBJ2-3
d_gene: TRBD1
CDR3nt: TGTGCCAGCAGCGCTCGGACAGGGGGCACAGATACGCAGTATTTT
CDR3aa: CASSARTGGTDTQYF

abundance: .
v_gene: TRBV7-6
len: 12
j_gene: TRBJ2-7
d_gene: .
CDR3nt: TGTGCCAGCAGCTACGGGGGAAACGAGCAGTACTTC
CDR3aa: CASSYGGNEQYF

abundance: .
v_gene: TRBV28
len: 14
j_gene: TRBJ1-6
d_gene: TRBD1
CDR3nt: TGTGCCAGCAGGCAAGGGGGCTCCAATTCACCCCTCCACTTT
CDR3aa: CASRQGGSNSPLHF

abundance: .
v_gene: TRBV2
len: 13
j_gene: TRBJ1-5
d_gene: .
CDR3nt: TGTGCCAGCGTCCGCTCGCTTAGTCAGCCCCAGCATTTT
CDR3aa: CASVRSLSQPQHF

abundance: .
v_gene: TRBV6-1
len: 17
j_gene: TRBJ2-7
d_gene: .
CDR3nt: TGTGCCAGCAGTGAATGGACCAGGCGTCCCTCATCCTACGAGCAGTACTTC
CDR3aa: CASSEWTRRPSSYEQYF

abundance: .
v_gene: TRBV14
len: 14
j_gene: TRBJ2-5
d_gene: TRBD1
CDR3nt: TGTGCCAGCAGTCGGGACAGGGGCCAAGAGACCCAGTACTTC
CDR3aa: CASSRDRGQETQYF

abundance: once
v_gene: TRBV18
len: 16
j_gene: TRBJ1-6
d_gene: TRBD1
CDR3nt: TGTGCCAGCTCACCTCCCGGACAGGGAGGGGATTCACCCCTCCACTTT
CDR3aa: CASSPPGQGGDSPLHF

abundance: .
v_gene: TRBV10-3
len: 17
j_gene: TRBJ2-1
d_gene: TRBD2
CDR3nt: TGTGCCATCAGTGAGCCGAGGGGACTAGCGGGGGTCAATGAGCAGTTCTTC
CDR3aa: CAISEPRGLAGVNEQFF

abundance: .
v_gene: TRBV29-1
len: 16
j_gene: TRBJ1-4
d_gene: .
CDR3nt: TGCAGCGTTGAAGGCGGGCAGGGGACTGAAAATGAAAAACTGTTTTTT
CDR3aa: CSVEGGQGTENEKLFF

abundance: .
v_gene: TRBV5-1
len: 15
j_gene: TRBJ2-5
d_gene: .
CDR3nt: TGCGCCAGCAGCGGCGGGAGTGAGGGGGGAAAGACCCAGTACTTC
CDR3aa: CASSGGSEGGKTQYF

abundance: few
v_gene: TRBV7-2
len: 16
j_gene: TRBJ1-1
d_gene: .
CDR3nt: TGTGCCAGCAGCCCAACCCGAGGCCAGAAGAACACTGAAGCTTTCTTT
CDR3aa: CASSPTRGQKNTEAFF

abundance: .
v_gene: TRBV9
len: 16
j_gene: TRBJ1-2
d_gene: TRBD1
CDR3nt: TGTGCCAGCAGCGTAGGTTGGACCGGGACAGTCTATGGCTACACCTTC
CDR3aa: CASSVGWTGTVYGYTF

abundance: .
v_gene: TRBV24-1
len: 14
j_gene: TRBJ1-2
d_gene: TRBD1
CDR3nt: TGTGCCACCAGTGACCTAGGACAGGCCATGGGCTACACCTTC
CDR3aa: CATSDLGQAMGYTF

abundance: .
v_gene: TRBV6-2/TRBV6-3
len: 15
j_gene: TRBJ2-7
d_gene: .
CDR3nt: TGTGCCAGCAGTTACCCGTTAGATGGACAGCGCGAGCAGTACTTC
CDR3aa: CASSYPLDGQREQYF

abundance: .
v_gene: TRBV10-3
len: 15
j_gene: TRBJ2-5
d_gene: TRBD2
CDR3nt: TGTGCCACCACCGAGCCGGGGGGGGGCCAAGAGACCCAGTACTTC
CDR3aa: CATTEPGGGQETQYF

abundance: .
v_gene: TRBV28
len: 13
j_gene: TRBJ2-7
d_gene: TRBD2
CDR3nt: TGTGCCAGCAAGGGCGGGGGGTACTACGAGCAGTACTTC
CDR3aa: CASKGGGYYEQYF

abundance: few
v_gene: TRBV14
len: 14
j_gene: TRBJ1-1
d_gene: .
CDR3nt: TGTGCCAGCAGCCACCCGGGGGTTAGAACTGAAGCTTTCTTT
CDR3aa: CASSHPGVRTEAFF

abundance: .
v_gene: TRBV9
len: 12
j_gene: TRBJ1-2
d_gene: .
CDR3nt: TGTGCCAGCAGCCTACCTCGAGCGGCGGAAACCTTC
CDR3aa: CASSLPRAAETF

abundance: .
v_gene: TRBV3-1/TRBV3-2
len: 17
j_gene: TRBJ1-3
d_gene: .
CDR3nt: TGTGCCAGCAGCCAAGAGTCATGGCCGAGGGCTGGAAACACCATATATTTT
CDR3aa: CASSQESWPRAGNTIYF

abundance: .
v_gene: TRBV28
len: 16
j_gene: TRBJ1-5
d_gene: .
CDR3nt: TGTGCCAGCAGTTTAGGATGGGGGGCGGACAATCAGCCCCAGCATTTT
CDR3aa: CASSLGWGADNQPQHF

abundance: .
v_gene: TRBV5-4
len: 12
j_gene: TRBJ1-1
d_gene: .
CDR3nt: TGTGCCAGCAGCCCCCGACCGGGCGAAGCTTTCTTT
CDR3aa: CASSPRPGEAFF

abundance: .
v_gene: TRBV3-1/TRBV3-2
len: 15
j_gene: TRBJ1-6
d_gene: .
CDR3nt: TGTGCCAGCAGCCAAGGATTCTCCTATAATTCACCCCTCCACTTT
CDR3aa: CASSQGFSYNSPLHF

abundance: .
v_gene: TRBV6-5
len: 14
j_gene: TRBJ2-1
d_gene: .
CDR3nt: TGTGCCAGCAGTTTGGAGCAGGTTAACAATGAGCAGTTCTTC
CDR3aa: CASSLEQVNNEQFF